The entry below describes one T cell receptor (beta chain). The antigen remains unidentified. The junction differs from germline at one of its ends, possibly a read error. The library came from three nested PCR rounds adapted from ARM-PCR protocols. Each CDR3 protein is one row after TCRdb ran MiXCR on the multiplex PCR reads. The table includes around 200,000 distinct CDR3 sequences, about 76% detected once. Looked up from germline, CDR1 is KGHSH and CDR2 is LQKENI. The CDR3 extends over 16 amino acids. This sample's RNA came from whole unsorted tissue. The sample belongs to a study of tumor and adjacent non-tumor tissue in lung cancer. Study results and caveats: Top 100 clones took a larger repertoire share in normal lung.

Sequenced material: lung tumor tissue. The TCR sequence derives from a man aged 55 to 69 with non-small cell lung cancer. The chain links TRBV18 to TRBJ1-6; TRBD1 is a possible D gene (5 bases). The CDR3 DNA sequence: TGTGTCAGCTCACCAAGTTCTGCTCGCCAGGGTTCACCCCTCCACTTT. This translates into CVSSPSSARQGSPLHF.